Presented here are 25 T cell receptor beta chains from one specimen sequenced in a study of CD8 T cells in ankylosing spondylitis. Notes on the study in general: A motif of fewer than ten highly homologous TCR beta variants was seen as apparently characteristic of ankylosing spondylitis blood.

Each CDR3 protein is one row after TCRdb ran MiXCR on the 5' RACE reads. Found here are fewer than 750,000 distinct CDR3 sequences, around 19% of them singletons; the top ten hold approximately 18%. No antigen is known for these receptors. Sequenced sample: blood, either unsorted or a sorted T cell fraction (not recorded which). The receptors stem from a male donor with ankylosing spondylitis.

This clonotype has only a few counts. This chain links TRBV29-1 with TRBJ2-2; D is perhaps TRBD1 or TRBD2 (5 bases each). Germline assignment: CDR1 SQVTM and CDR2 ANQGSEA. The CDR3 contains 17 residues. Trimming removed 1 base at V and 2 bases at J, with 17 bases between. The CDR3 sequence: CSVEGTRAGLNTGELFF. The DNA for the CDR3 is TGCAGCGTTGAAGGGACTCGGGCAGGGCTTAACACCGGGGAGCTGTTTTTT.

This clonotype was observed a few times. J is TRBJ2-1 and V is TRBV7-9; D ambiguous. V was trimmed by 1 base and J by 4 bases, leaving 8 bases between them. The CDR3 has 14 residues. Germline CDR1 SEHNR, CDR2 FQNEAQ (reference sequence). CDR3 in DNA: TGTGCCAGCAGCTTAGTGAGGCCGTACAATGAGCAGTTCTTC. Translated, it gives CASSLVRPYNEQFF.

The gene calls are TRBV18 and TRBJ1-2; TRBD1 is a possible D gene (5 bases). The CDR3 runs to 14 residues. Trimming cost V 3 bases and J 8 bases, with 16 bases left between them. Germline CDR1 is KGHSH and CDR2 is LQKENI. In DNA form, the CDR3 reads TGTGCCAGCTCACCGGGCGTCCAGGGCTCGGGCTACACCTTC. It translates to CASSPGVQGSGYTF.

The CDR3 coding sequence is TGCAGCGTTGAATGGCCGACAGGGGGGTCATCGAACACTGAAGCTTTCTTT. Its protein product is CSVEWPTGGSSNTEAFF. This chain joins TRBV29-1 and TRBJ1-1; 9 positions match TRBD1. J was trimmed by 1 base and V by 2 bases; bases with no gene match: 11. The CDR3 contains 17 residues. The germline gives CDR1 SQVTM, CDR2 ANQGSEA. Using reference TRBV29-1 and TRBJ1-1 for the parts outside the CDR3, the full variable domain is SAVISQKPSRDICQRGTSLTIQCQVDSQVTMMFWYRQQPGQSLTLIATANQGSEATYESGFVIDKFPISRPNLTFSTLTVSNMSPEDSSIYLCSVEWPTGGSSNTEAFFGQGTRLTVV.

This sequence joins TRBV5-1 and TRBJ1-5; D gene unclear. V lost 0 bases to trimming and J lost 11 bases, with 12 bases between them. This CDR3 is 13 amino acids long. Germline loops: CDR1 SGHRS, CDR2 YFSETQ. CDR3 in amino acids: CASSLGPSGAQHF. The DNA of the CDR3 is TGCGCCAGCAGCTTGGGGCCTAGTGGAGCCCAGCATTTT.

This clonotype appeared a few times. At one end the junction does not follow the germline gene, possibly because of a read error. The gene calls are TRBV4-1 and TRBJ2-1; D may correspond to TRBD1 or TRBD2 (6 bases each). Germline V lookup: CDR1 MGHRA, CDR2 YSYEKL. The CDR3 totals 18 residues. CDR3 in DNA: TGCGCCAGCAGCCAAGAAGGTCCCGAGGGGGGATCCTTCAATGAGCAGTTCTTC. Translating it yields CASSQEGPEGGSFNEQFF.

CDR3: CASSPPGQSNQPQHF. The CDR3 nucleotides are TGTGCCAGCTCACCTCCGGGACAATCAAATCAGCCCCAGCATTTT. V and J are TRBV18 and TRBJ1-5; a weak D match, TRBD1 (6 bases). Germline loops: CDR1 KGHSH, CDR2 LQKENI. The V end was cut by 3 bases, the J end by 4 bases, with 13 bases between. CDR3 size: 15 residues.

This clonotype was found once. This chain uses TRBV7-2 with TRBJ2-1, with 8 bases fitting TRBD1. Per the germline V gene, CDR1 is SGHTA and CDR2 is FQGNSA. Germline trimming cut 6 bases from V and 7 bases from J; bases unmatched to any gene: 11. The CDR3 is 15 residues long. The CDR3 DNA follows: TGTGCCAGCAGTGCCTCACAGGGGGGACTGAATGAGCAGTTCTTC. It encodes CASSASQGGLNEQFF.

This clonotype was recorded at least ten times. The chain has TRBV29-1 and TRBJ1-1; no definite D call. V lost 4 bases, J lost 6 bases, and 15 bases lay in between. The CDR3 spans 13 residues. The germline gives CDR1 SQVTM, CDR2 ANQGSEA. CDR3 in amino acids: CSVAVGSHPEAFF. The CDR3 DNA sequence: TGCAGCGTTGCGGTGGGGTCACACCCTGAAGCTTTCTTT.

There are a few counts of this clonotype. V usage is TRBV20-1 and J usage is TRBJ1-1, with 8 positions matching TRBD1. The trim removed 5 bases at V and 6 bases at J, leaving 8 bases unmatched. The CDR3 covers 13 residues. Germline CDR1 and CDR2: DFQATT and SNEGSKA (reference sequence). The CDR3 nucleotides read TGCAGTGCTGACAGGGGAGGCAGCGCTGAAGCTTTCTTT. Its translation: CSADRGGSAEAFF.

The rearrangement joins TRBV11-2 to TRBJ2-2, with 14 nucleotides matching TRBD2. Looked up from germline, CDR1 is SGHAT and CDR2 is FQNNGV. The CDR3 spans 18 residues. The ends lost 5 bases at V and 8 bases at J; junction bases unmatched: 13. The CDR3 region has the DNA TGTGCCAGCAGCCCGATGACTAGCGGGAGGGCCCGGGTGGGGGAGCTGTTTTTT. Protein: CASSPMTSGRARVGELFF.

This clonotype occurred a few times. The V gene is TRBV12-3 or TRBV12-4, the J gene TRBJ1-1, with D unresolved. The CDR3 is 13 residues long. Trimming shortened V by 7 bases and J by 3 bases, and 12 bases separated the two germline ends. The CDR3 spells CASTAEGYTEAFF. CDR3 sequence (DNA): TGTGCCAGCACCGCAGAGGGATACACTGAAGCTTTCTTT.

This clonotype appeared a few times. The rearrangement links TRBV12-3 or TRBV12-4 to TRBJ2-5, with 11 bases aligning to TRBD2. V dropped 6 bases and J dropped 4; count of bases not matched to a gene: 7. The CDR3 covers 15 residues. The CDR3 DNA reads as TGTGCCAGCAGGGCACGACTAGCGGGAACAGAGACCCAGTACTTC. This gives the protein CASRARLAGTETQYF.

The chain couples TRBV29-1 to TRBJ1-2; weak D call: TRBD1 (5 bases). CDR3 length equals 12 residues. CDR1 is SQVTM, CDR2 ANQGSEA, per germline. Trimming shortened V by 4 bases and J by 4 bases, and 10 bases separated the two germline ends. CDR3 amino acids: CSVARDGYGYTF. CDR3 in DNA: TGCAGCGTTGCCCGGGACGGCTATGGCTACACCTTC.

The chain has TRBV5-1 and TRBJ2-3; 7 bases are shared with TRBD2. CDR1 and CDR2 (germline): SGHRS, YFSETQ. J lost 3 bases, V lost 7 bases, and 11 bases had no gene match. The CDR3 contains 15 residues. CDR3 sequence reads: CASSRSGGSTDTQYF. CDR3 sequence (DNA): TGCGCCAGCTCACGATCCGGGGGGAGTACAGATACGCAGTATTTT.

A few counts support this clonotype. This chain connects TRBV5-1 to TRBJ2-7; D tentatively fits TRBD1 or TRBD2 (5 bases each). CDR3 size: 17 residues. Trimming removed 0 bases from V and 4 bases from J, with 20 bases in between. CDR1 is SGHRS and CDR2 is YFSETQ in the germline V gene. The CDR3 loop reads CASSLGGATEPGYEQYF. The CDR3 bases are TGCGCCAGCAGCTTGGGAGGGGCGACGGAGCCGGGTTACGAGCAGTACTTC.

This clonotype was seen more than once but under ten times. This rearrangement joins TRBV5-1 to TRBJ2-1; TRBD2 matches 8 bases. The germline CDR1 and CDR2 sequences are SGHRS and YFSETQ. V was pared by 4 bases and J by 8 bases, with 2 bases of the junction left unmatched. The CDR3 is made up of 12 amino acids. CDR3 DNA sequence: TGCGCCAGCAGCCGGGAGGGTGATGAGCAGTTCTTC. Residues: CASSREGDEQFF. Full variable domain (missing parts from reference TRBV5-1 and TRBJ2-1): KAGVTQTPRYLIKTRGQQVTLSCSPISGHRSVSWYQQTPGQGLQFLFEYFSETQRNKGNFPGRFSGRQFSNSRSEMNVSTLELGDSALYLCASSREGDEQFFGPGTRLTVL.

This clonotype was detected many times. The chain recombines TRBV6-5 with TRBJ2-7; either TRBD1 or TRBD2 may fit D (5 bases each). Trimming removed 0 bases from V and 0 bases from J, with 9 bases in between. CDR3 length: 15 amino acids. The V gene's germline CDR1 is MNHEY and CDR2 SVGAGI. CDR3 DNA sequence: TGTGCCAGCAGTTACTCTGGGACGGGCTCCTACGAGCAGTACTTC. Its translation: CASSYSGTGSYEQYF.

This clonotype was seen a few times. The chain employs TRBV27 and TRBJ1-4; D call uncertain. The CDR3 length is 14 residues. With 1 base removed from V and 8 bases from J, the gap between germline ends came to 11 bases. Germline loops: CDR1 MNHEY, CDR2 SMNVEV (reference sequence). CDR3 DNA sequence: TGTGCCAGCAGTTTATTGTCAGGCCAAGAAAAACTGTTTTTT. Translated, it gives CASSLLSGQEKLFF.

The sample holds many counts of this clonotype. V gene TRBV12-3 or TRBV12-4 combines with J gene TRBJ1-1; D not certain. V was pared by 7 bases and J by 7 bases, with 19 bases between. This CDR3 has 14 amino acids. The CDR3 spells CASTLGREHYEAFF. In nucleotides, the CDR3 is TGTGCCAGCACCCTCGGGCGGGAGCACTATGAAGCTTTCTTT.

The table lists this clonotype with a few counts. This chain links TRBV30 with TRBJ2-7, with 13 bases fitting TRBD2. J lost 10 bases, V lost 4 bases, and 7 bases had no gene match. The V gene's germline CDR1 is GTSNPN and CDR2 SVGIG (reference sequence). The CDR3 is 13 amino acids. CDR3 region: CAWTGTSGASQYF. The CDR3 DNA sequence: TGTGCCTGGACTGGGACTAGCGGGGCGTCCCAGTACTTC.

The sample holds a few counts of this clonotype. CDR3 protein: CASSRGVQGETQYF. The CDR3 coding sequence is TGTGCCAGCAGCCGAGGAGTCCAAGGAGAGACCCAGTACTTC. The V gene is TRBV3-1, the J gene TRBJ2-5; D is undetermined. From germline, CDR1 is LGHDT and CDR2 YNNKEL (reference sequence). The CDR3 is made up of 14 amino acids. The V gene lost 4 bases and the J gene lost 4 bases, with 13 bases spanning the gap.

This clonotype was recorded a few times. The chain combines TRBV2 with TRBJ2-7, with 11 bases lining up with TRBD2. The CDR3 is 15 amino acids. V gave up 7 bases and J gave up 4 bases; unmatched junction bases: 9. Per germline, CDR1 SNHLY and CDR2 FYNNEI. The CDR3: CASKRTSGSQYEQYF. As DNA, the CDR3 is TGTGCCAGCAAGCGAACTAGCGGGAGTCAGTACGAGCAGTACTTC. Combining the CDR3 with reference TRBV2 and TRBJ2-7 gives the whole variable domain EPEVTQTPSHQVTQMGQEVILRCVPISNHLYFYWYRQILGQKVEFLVSFYNNEISEKSEIFDDQFSVERPDGSNFTLKIRSTKLEDSAMYFCASKRTSGSQYEQYFGPGTRLTVT.

CDR3 protein: CASSLARGGGTREQYF. The DNA of the CDR3 is TGTGCCAGCAGTTTAGCGAGAGGGGGGGGCACGAGGGAGCAGTACTTC. The gene calls are TRBV12-3 or TRBV12-4 and TRBJ2-7, with D possibly being TRBD2 (7 bases). The CDR3 covers 16 residues. Trimming removed 0 bases from V and 7 bases from J, with 19 bases in between.

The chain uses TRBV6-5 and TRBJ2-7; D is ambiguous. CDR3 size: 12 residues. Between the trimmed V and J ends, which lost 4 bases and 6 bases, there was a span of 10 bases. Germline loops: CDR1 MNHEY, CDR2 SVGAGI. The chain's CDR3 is CASSSAWTEQYF. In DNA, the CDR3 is TGTGCCAGCAGTTCGGCTTGGACCGAGCAGTACTTC.